This section outlines one T cell receptor (beta chain) sequence together with its context. Its specificity is unknown. This entry is derived from a study of a mutant IDH1 vaccine in newly diagnosed glioma. For the study at large: Either 4-6 weeks after radiotherapy alone or alongside temozolomide, vaccination was begun. Treated patients, approximately 62% male and approximately 40% female, averaged approximately 40 years of age. General study points: Apparently unrelated to pseudoprogression were changes in the top peripheral T cell clonotypes.

Clones were read by immunoSEQ multiplex PCR, and TCRdb kept only the in-frame ones, dropping some. The sample holds tens of thousands of clones; more than 75% are singletons and the top ten take approximately 13%. Time point defined: week 23, last vaccination. Doses of 300 ug of mutant IDH1 20-mer peptide were given with topical imiquimod. The TCR originated in a man aged 25 to 40 with glioma. The sample was PBMCs, taken from a glioma patient whose treatment included an IDH1 peptide vaccine.

CDR3 amino acids: CASSPPPQGAYTEAFF. CDR3 nucleotides: TGTGCCAGCAGCCCGCCCCCCCAGGGGGCGTACACTGAAGCTTTCTTT. V gene TRBV7-9 combines with J gene TRBJ1-1; 8 nucleotides align to TRBD1. The CDR3 has 16 amino acids. Per germline, CDR1 SEHNR and CDR2 FQNEAQ (reference sequence). After removal of 5 bases from V and 3 bases from J, the junction contained 11 bases not matched to a gene. Based on the CDR3 plus reference TRBV7-9 and TRBJ1-1, the full variable domain is DTGVSQNPRHKITKRGQNVTFRCDPISEHNRLYWYRQTLGQGPEFLTYFQNEAQLEKSRLLSDRFSAERPKGSFSTLEIQRTEQGDSAMYLCASSPPPQGAYTEAFFGQGTRLTVV.